The clone carrying this T cell receptor beta chain was observed a few times. Its antigen is not identified. Each CDR3 protein gets one entry after TCRdb re-called the reads with MiXCR. This sample has around 540,000 distinct CDR3 sequences, with 25% to 35% found just once. The record originates from a study of T cell repertoires in cytomegalovirus infection. Whole-study context: Both a matching HLA type and CMV infection were indicated by public TCR beta signatures.

Study findings and constraints: The response measured ex vivo was dominated by TCR beta clonotypes (HLA-C-restricted and CMV-specific).

CDR1 and CDR2 from the germline V gene are LNHDA and SQIVND (reference sequence). V was clipped by 7 bases and J by 3 bases, with 18 bases between them. CDR3 length: 15 residues. The genes are TRBV19 and TRBJ2-5; the D gene is possibly TRBD1 (5 bases). The receptor was isolated from a human donor in good health (CMV status not recorded). Some clones in this sample may be carry-over from other donors' samples. This material consisted of cultured PBMCs, taken from culture after CMV antigen stimulation. CDR3 region: CASTAFDGQEETQYF. The CDR3 DNA reads as TGTGCCAGTACCGCCTTCGATGGACAAGAAGAGACCCAGTACTTC.